This TCR beta chain derives from a study of vaccination effects on CD4 cells after COVID-19. The data were produced by immunoSEQ multiplex PCR, yet TCRdb's version contains in-frame clones alone and is incomplete. The data show roughly 35,000 clones, around 72% seen once. The sample holds a few counts of this clone. What it binds is not known. Before sequencing, viral peptide pools were used by the ViraFEST assay to expand antigen-specific CD4+ T cells. Following 10 days of culture, CD4+ T cells were isolated. Between March and December 2020, the person had a SARS-CoV-2 infection that PCR confirmed. The CDR3 covers 13 residues. V was shortened by 4 bases and J by 8 bases, with 14 bases between the two germline ends. The germline CDR1 and CDR2 sequences are SGHNT and YYREEE (reference sequence).

The receptor was isolated from a human donor who had a prior SARS-CoV-2 infection. Specimen: CD4+ T cells from PBMCs cultured with HCoV-NL63 spike peptides, collected before COVID-19 vaccination. The V and J genes are TRBV5-4 and TRBJ2-3; tentatively, D is TRBD1 (5 bases). This chain's CDR3 is CASSKDTGATQYF. The CDR3 DNA sequence: TGTGCCAGCAGCAAAGACACAGGAGCTACGCAGTATTTT.